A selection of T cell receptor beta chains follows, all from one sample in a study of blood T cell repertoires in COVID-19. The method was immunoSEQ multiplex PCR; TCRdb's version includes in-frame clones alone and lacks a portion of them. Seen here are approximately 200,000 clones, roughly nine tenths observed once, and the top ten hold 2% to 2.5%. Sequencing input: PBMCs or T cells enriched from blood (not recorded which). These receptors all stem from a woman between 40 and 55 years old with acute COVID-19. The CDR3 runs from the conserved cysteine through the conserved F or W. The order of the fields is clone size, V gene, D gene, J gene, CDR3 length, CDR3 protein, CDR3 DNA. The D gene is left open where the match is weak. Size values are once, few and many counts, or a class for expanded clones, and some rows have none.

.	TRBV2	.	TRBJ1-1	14	CASRGTTGETEAFF	TGTGCCAGCAGGGGGACTACTGGGGAGACTGAAGCTTTCTTT
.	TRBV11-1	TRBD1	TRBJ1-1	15	CASSRQGPMNTEAFF	TGTGCCAGCAGCAGACAGGGACCCATGAACACTGAAGCTTTCTTT
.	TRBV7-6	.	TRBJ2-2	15	CASSLLATNTGELFF	TGTGCCAGCAGCTTATTGGCCACGAACACCGGGGAGCTGTTTTTT
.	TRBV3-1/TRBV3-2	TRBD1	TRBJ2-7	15	CASSQEDRALYEQYF	TGTGCCAGCAGCCAAGAGGACAGGGCCCTATACGAGCAGTACTTC
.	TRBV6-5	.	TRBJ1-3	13	CASTTGPGNTIYF	TGTGCCAGCACCACAGGGCCTGGAAACACCATATATTTT
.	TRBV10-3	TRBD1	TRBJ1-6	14	CAISPRQGNSPLHF	TGTGCCATCAGCCCCAGACAGGGTAATTCACCCCTCCACTTT
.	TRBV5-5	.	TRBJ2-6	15	CASSLTGSGANVLTF	TGTGCCAGCAGCTTGACGGGCTCTGGGGCCAACGTCCTGACTTTC
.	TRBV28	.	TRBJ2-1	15	CASSLGQGIYNEQFF	TGTGCCAGCAGTTTAGGGCAGGGGATTTACAATGAGCAGTTCTTC
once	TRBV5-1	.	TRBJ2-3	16	CASSLGTALSTDTQYF	TGCGCCAGCAGCTTGGGGACAGCACTAAGCACAGATACGCAGTATTTT
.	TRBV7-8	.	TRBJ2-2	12	CATDGSTGELFF	TGTGCCACTGACGGGAGCACCGGGGAGCTGTTTTTT
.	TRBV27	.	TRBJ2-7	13	CASSLDRSYEQYF	TGTGCCAGCAGTTTAGACAGGAGCTACGAGCAGTACTTC
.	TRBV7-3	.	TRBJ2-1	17	CASSLTRSSKKFNEQFF	TGTGCCAGCAGCTTAACGCGGTCTAGCAAAAAATTCAATGAGCAGTTCTTC
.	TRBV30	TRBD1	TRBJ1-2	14	CAWSVKGAIYGYTF	TGTGCCTGGAGTGTTAAGGGGGCGATCTATGGCTACACCTTC
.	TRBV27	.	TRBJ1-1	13	CASSANKNTEAFF	TGTGCCAGCAGTGCCAACAAGAACACTGAAGCTTTCTTT
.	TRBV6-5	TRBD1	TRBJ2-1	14	CASSYTGVDNEQFF	TGTGCCAGCAGTTACACAGGGGTCGACAATGAGCAGTTCTTC
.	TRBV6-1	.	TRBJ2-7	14	CASSELAQGYEQYF	TGTGCCAGCAGTGAATTAGCCCAGGGTTACGAGCAGTACTTC
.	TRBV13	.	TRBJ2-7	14	CASSSWPSTYEQYF	TGTGCCAGCAGCTCCTGGCCTTCCACCTACGAGCAGTACTTC
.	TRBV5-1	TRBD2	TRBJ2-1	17	CASSSRTSGRVGNEQFF	TGCGCCAGCAGCTCCCGGACTAGCGGGAGGGTCGGCAATGAGCAGTTCTTC
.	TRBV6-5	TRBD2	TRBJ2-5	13	CASLRGGLETQYF	TGTGCCAGCCTTCGGGGGGGCCTGGAGACCCAGTACTTC
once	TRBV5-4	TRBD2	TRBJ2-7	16	CASSLEGSGGIYEQYF	TGTGCCAGCAGCTTGGAGGGTAGCGGGGGAATCTACGAGCAGTACTTC
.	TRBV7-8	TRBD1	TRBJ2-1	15	CASSFVQGSYNEQFF	TGTGCCAGCAGCTTCGTACAGGGGAGCTACAATGAGCAGTTCTTC
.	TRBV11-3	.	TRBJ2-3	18	CASSSYGNQGTTPDTQYF	TGTGCCAGCAGCTCTTACGGGAATCAGGGGACCACGCCAGATACGCAGTATTTT
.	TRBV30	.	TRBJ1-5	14	CAYGGSESNQPQHF	TGTGCGTACGGGGGGTCTGAGAGCAATCAGCCCCAGCATTTT
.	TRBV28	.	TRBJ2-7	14	CASSALRGADEQYF	TGTGCCAGCAGTGCCTTACGGGGGGCTGACGAGCAGTACTTC
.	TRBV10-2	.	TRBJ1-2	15	CASSESGQRFEGYTF	TGCGCCAGCAGTGAGTCTGGACAGCGGTTCGAGGGCTACACCTTC
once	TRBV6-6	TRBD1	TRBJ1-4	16	CASRPAQGAGNEKLFF	TGTGCCAGTCGCCCTGCCCAGGGGGCCGGAAATGAAAAACTGTTTTTT
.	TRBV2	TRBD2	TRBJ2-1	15	CASSLPSGGYNEQFF	TGTGCCAGCAGTCTGCCTAGCGGGGGATACAATGAGCAGTTCTTC
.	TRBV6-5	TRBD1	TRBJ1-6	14	CASGYRGFNSPLHF	TGTGCCAGCGGATACAGGGGATTTAATTCACCCCTCCACTTT
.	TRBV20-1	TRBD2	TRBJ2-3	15	CSASGTSGFTDTQYF	TGCAGTGCTAGTGGGACTAGCGGGTTCACAGATACGCAGTATTTT
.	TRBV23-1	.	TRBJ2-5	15	CASSQARVSQETQYF	TGCGCCAGCAGTCAAGCGCGGGTAAGCCAAGAGACCCAGTACTTC
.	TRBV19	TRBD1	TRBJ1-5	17	CASSLGSQGGFIQPQHF	TGTGCCAGTAGTCTAGGCAGCCAGGGGGGTTTCATCCAGCCCCAGCATTTT
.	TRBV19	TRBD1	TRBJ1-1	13	CASKTGEGTEAFF	TGTGCCAGTAAGACAGGGGAGGGAACTGAAGCTTTCTTT
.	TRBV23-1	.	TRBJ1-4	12	CARKGPGEKLFF	TGCGCCAGAAAGGGGCCGGGTGAAAAACTGTTTTTT
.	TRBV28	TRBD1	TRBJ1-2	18	CASSPGQGKRYDNYGYTF	TGTGCCAGCAGTCCGGGACAGGGGAAGCGTTACGATAACTATGGCTACACCTTC
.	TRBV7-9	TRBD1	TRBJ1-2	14	CASSLGQQNYGYTF	TGTGCCAGCAGCCTGGGACAGCAGAACTATGGCTACACCTTC
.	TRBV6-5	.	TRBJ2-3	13	CASTPDFTDTQYF	TGTGCCAGCACCCCGGACTTCACAGATACGCAGTATTTT
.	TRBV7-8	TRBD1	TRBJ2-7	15	CASSLIGQGASEQYF	TGTGCCAGCAGCTTAATTGGGCAGGGGGCTTCCGAGCAGTACTTC
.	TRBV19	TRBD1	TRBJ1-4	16	CASSKGQGVTNEKLFF	TGTGCCAGTAGTAAGGGACAGGGGGTAACTAATGAAAAACTGTTTTTT
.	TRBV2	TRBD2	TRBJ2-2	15	CASRTSGSNTGELFF	TGTGCCAGCAGGACTAGCGGGTCGAACACCGGGGAGCTGTTTTTT
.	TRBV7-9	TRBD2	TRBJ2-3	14	CASSPGGTTDTQYF	TGTGCCAGCAGCCCCGGGGGGACCACAGATACGCAGTATTTT
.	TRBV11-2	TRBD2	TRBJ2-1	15	CASSSRLATYNEQFF	TGTGCCAGCAGCTCTCGACTAGCGACATACAATGAGCAGTTCTTC
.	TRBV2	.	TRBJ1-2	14	CASSRIQATGGYTF	TGTGCCAGCAGTCGGATACAGGCGACGGGTGGCTACACCTTC
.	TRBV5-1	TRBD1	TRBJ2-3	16	CASSPTNHRGTDTQYF	TGCGCCAGCAGCCCTACCAATCACAGGGGGACAGATACGCAGTATTTT
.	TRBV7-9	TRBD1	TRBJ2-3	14	CASSLARTGDTQYF	TGTGCCAGCAGCTTAGCCCGGACAGGGGATACGCAGTATTTT
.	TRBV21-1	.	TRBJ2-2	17	CASTINGQGWSGGELFF	TGTGCCAGCACCATTAATGGACAGGGCTGGAGTGGCGGGGAGCTGTTTTTT